This is a list of T cell receptor beta chains from one sample in a study of blood T cell repertoires in COVID-19. TCRdb keeps only in-frame clones here, not all; method: immunoSEQ multiplex PCR. The top ten clones hold about 2.3% of a sample with 200,000 to 300,000 clones, around 84% of them seen once. What was sequenced was peripheral blood. These receptors all come from a man between 40 and 49 years old who had recovered from COVID-19. CDR3s include the opening cysteine and the closing phenylalanine or tryptophan. A D gene is named only where the DNA matches it firmly. A row's size may be missing; if present it is once, few, many or a size class.

TRBD1	TRBV6-5	few	TRBJ2-7	TGTGCCAGCACCCCCCGGGACAGCTCCTACGAGCAGTACTTC	CASTPRDSSYEQYF
.	TRBV27	.	TRBJ2-2	TGTGCCAGCAGTTTCGATTGGCAATCCGGCGGGGAGCTATTTTTT	CASSFDWQSGGELFF
TRBD2	TRBV19	.	TRBJ2-1	TGTGCCAGTAGTACGGGGGAGGGTTACAATGAGCAGTTCTTC	CASSTGEGYNEQFF
.	TRBV19	.	TRBJ1-1	TGTGCCAGTAGTTCACTCCTGAACACTGAAGCTTTCTTT	CASSSLLNTEAFF
.	TRBV19	.	TRBJ2-3	TGTGCCAGTAGTATATTCAGGGGAGATGTCGCGCAGTATTTT	CASSIFRGDVAQYF
TRBD1	TRBV5-1	.	TRBJ1-5	TGCGCCAGCAGCTTGGATGGTCAGGGGGCCCAGCATTTT	CASSLDGQGAQHF
.	TRBV4-3	.	TRBJ2-5	TGCGCCAGCAGCCAGTGGGGGGGGCATGAGACCCAGTACTTC	CASSQWGGHETQYF
TRBD1	TRBV7-9	.	TRBJ1-1	TGTGCCAGCGGTAAAAAGGGGACAGGGCCGAACACTGAAGCTTTCTTT	CASGKKGTGPNTEAFF
.	TRBV5-4	.	TRBJ1-2	TGTGCCAGCAGCTTGGATGGGGGCGCCGGTGGCTACACCTTC	CASSLDGGAGGYTF
.	TRBV4-3	.	TRBJ1-1	TGCGCCAGCAGCCAAGCGGGACTCGTTCCGCCCGAAGCTTTCTTT	CASSQAGLVPPEAFF
.	TRBV6-5	few	TRBJ1-1	TGTGCCAGCAGCCGTACTGAAGCTTTCTTT	CASSRTEAFF
.	TRBV18	.	TRBJ1-1	TGTGCCAGCTCAGACGGGGTGGTTACTGAAGCTTTCTTT	CASSDGVVTEAFF
.	TRBV7-2	.	TRBJ1-2	TGTGCCAGCAGCTTAAAAGCGGCCTCGGACGCCCGCCCCAGGGGCTACACCTTC	CASSLKAASDARPRGYTF
TRBD1	TRBV7-2	.	TRBJ1-1	TGTGCCAGCAGCGTTGACAGGGGCGGCACTGAAGCTTTCTTT	CASSVDRGGTEAFF
.	TRBV9	.	TRBJ2-3	TGTGCCAGCAGCGTCCCAGGAAGTAGCACAGATACGCAGTATTTT	CASSVPGSSTDTQYF
TRBD1	TRBV24-1	.	TRBJ1-5	TGTGCCACCAGTGTCCTTTCGGCCCGGGACAGGGGCCCCCAGCCCCAGCATTTT	CATSVLSARDRGPQPQHF
.	TRBV4-3	.	TRBJ1-2	TGCGCCAGCAGCCCTATCCCCCAATATGGCTACACCTTC	CASSPIPQYGYTF
TRBD2	TRBV19	.	TRBJ2-3	TGTGCCACCCGGGGCCTGGCGGGAGCCACAGATACGCAGTATTTT	CATRGLAGATDTQYF
TRBD2	TRBV7-2	.	TRBJ2-5	TGTGCCAGCAGCTTAGCGGGGCTAGCGGGAGGAGAGACCCAGTACTTC	CASSLAGLAGGETQYF
TRBD2	TRBV6-5	.	TRBJ2-3	TGTGCCAGCAGTTACGGCGGGGGGAGTAAGGATACGCAGTATTTT	CASSYGGGSKDTQYF